This T cell receptor (beta chain) was found in a study of blood T cell repertoires in COVID-19. Study in general: From the United States, Italy and Spain came samples of acute and convalescent COVID-19. From T cells, B-cell-depleted T cells, or PBMCs came the material, which was cDNA or gDNA.

CDR3 length: 15 amino acids. Germline V gene data show CDR1 as SGHRS and CDR2 as YFSETQ. V trimming: 5 bases; J trimming: 6 bases; junction bases outside the gene matches: 7. Under the authors' procedure: Estimated nucleated cell counts came from reference gene primer amplification. Clones were read by immunoSEQ multiplex PCR, and TCRdb kept only the in-frame ones, dropping some. From that table come the V and J calls and clone size; the DNA was used to work out D and trimming. This sample has roughly 320,000 clones, with more than 85% found just once. The material sequenced was peripheral blood. The chain combines TRBV5-1 with TRBJ2-2, with TRBD1 identical over 10 bases. The clonotype originates from a man between 65 and 79 years old with acute or convalescent COVID-19. CDR3 region: CASRRPGTGAGELFF. The CDR3 DNA sequence: TGCGCCAGCAGAAGACCCGGGACAGGGGCCGGGGAGCTGTTTTTT.